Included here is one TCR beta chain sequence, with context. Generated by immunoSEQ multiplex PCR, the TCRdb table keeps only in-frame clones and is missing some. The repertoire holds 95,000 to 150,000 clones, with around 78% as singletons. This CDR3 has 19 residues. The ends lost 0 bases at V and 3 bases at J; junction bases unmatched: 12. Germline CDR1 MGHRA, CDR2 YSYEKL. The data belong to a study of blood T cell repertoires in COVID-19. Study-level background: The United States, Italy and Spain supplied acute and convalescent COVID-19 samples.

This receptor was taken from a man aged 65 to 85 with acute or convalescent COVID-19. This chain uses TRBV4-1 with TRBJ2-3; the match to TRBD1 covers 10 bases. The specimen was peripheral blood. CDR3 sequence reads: CASSQDWVGTGVRTDTQYF. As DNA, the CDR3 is TGCGCCAGCAGCCAAGATTGGGTCGGGACAGGGGTGAGGACAGATACGCAGTATTTT.